A single sample gave rise to the 26 T cell receptor beta chains below, sequenced in a study of OX40 agonist ivuxolimab in advanced cancers. The table came from immunoSEQ multiplex PCR; TCRdb's copy has only in-frame clones and leaves some out. The profile shows 25,000 to 30,000 clones, more than 75% of them singletons. Sample: CD4+ or CD8+ T cells sorted from blood, taken in a trial of the OX40 agonist ivuxolimab. Receptors were obtained from an adult with an advanced solid tumor such as melanoma, head and neck, liver or kidney cancer.

The rearrangement links TRBV2 to TRBJ2-5; the D gene is possibly TRBD1 (7 bases). The V end was cut by 4 bases, the J end by 4 bases, with 16 bases between. The CDR3 covers 15 residues. CDR1 SNHLY and CDR2 FYNNEI come from the germline V gene. CDR3 bases: TGTGCCAGCAGTGGGGGAGGACAGGCTTCAGAGACCCAGTACTTC. Translated: CASSGGGQASETQYF.

This clone has only one observation. The junction shows a germline mismatch at one end, possibly a read error. This sequence joins TRBV6-5 and TRBJ2-5; D gene ambiguous. The CDR3 extends over 13 amino acids. Germline V CDR1 and CDR2: MNHEY, SVGAGI. The CDR3 spells CASSYRAQGTQYF. Written as DNA, the CDR3 is TGTGCCAGCAGTTACAGGGCCCAAGGGACCCAGTACTTC.

This rearrangement joins TRBV2 to TRBJ2-1, with TRBD1 matching over 10 bases. The CDR3 sequence is 18 residues long. Germline V gene lookup returns CDR1 SNHLY and CDR2 FYNNEI. The trim removed 2 bases at V and 7 bases at J, leaving 14 bases unmatched. CDR3 sequence: CASSEPKTGGRPQNEQFF. CDR3 coding DNA: TGTGCCAGCAGTGAACCTAAGACAGGGGGCAGACCACAAAATGAGCAGTTCTTC.

The chain employs TRBV5-1 and TRBJ1-4, with a possible D match to TRBD1 (5 bases). V lost 0 bases, J lost 6 bases, and 9 bases lay in between. This CDR3 has 14 residues. Germline V gives CDR1 SGHRS, CDR2 YFSETQ. The CDR3 protein is CASSLEAGHEKLFF. CDR3 DNA sequence: TGCGCCAGCAGCTTGGAGGCGGGGCATGAAAAACTGTTTTTT.

This rearrangement joins TRBV19 to TRBJ2-1, with TRBD1 matching 11 bases. CDR1 is LNHDA, CDR2 SQIVND, per germline (reference sequence). The length of the CDR3 is 16 residues. The trim removed 5 bases at V and 1 base at J, leaving 4 bases unmatched. CDR3 DNA: TGTGCCAGTAGTTGGGGACAGGGGGATTCCTACAATGAGCAGTTCTTC. Residues: CASSWGQGDSYNEQFF.

In its sample, this clone was seen once. The CDR3 bases are TGTGCCAGCAGCGTAGATAGTGGAGGTGGGACCGGGGAGCTGTTTTTT. As protein: CASSVDSGGGTGELFF. The V call is TRBV9, the J call TRBJ2-2; D might be TRBD2 (5 bases). The germline V and J ends were trimmed by 0 bases and 5 bases, with 14 bases remaining between them. This CDR3 comprises 16 residues. Germline-derived CDR1 and CDR2 are SGDLS and YYNGEE.

V gene TRBV13 combines with J gene TRBJ2-7, with 9 bases lining up with TRBD2. Germline CDR1 and CDR2: PRHDT and FYEKMQ (reference sequence). The CDR3 consists of 16 residues. Losses at the gene ends were 3 bases for V and 6 bases for J; bases not matched to a gene: 12. The CDR3 bases are TGTGCCAGCAGCTTTGGTTCTAGCGGGGCCTCGGGCGAGCAGTACTTC. Translating gives CASSFGSSGASGEQYF.

This chain joins TRBV27 and TRBJ1-2; D unclear. V shed 2 bases and J shed 2 bases, with 6 bases lying between them. The V gene's germline CDR1 is MNHEY and CDR2 SMNVEV (reference sequence). The length of the CDR3 is 13 residues. CDR3 sequence: CASSLIGNYGYTF. In DNA form, the CDR3 reads TGTGCCAGCAGTTTAATAGGGAACTATGGCTACACCTTC.

The chain joins TRBV2 to TRBJ2-1, with TRBD2 identical over 7 bases. V was clipped by 3 bases and J by 6 bases; unmatched bases: 5. The CDR3 consists of 14 residues. Germline lookup yields CDR1 SNHLY and CDR2 FYNNEI. CDR3 in amino acids: CASSDSGSVNEQFF. For the CDR3, the DNA is TGTGCCAGCAGTGATAGCGGGTCGGTCAATGAGCAGTTCTTC.

This clone was detected once. The chain employs TRBV30 and TRBJ2-7, with 7 bases matching TRBD1. Germline lookup yields CDR1 GTSNPN and CDR2 SVGIG (reference sequence). The CDR3 contains 13 residues. V shed 3 bases, J shed 6 bases, and the junction held 8 bases outside the gene matches. The CDR3 coding sequence is TGTGCCTGGAGCCGGGGACAGTCGGTCGAGCAGTACTTC. Its protein is CAWSRGQSVEQYF.

The chain uses TRBV30 and TRBJ2-2; D might be TRBD2 (5 bases). V was cut by 5 bases and J by 0 bases, with 16 bases left in between. Germline V gene sequence: CDR1 GTSNPN, CDR2 SVGIG (reference sequence). This CDR3 is 16 amino acids long. The chain's CDR3 is CAWANPRAANTGELFF. CDR3 nucleotide sequence: TGTGCCTGGGCCAACCCGAGGGCGGCGAACACCGGGGAGCTGTTTTTT.

The chain carries TRBV18 and TRBJ2-5, with 8 bases aligning to TRBD2. Germline-derived CDR1 and CDR2 are KGHSH and LQKENI. The CDR3 totals 15 residues. J gave up 5 bases and V 0 bases, and 5 bases lay outside the gene matches. The CDR3 loop reads CASSPPGLGMETQYF. DNA of the CDR3: TGTGCCAGCTCACCACCGGGACTAGGAATGGAGACCCAGTACTTC.

The V gene is TRBV2, the J gene TRBJ2-4, with D perhaps TRBD1 (5 bases). V shed 2 bases and J shed 1 base, with 12 bases lying between them. The CDR3 covers 16 residues. Germline CDR1 and CDR2: SNHLY and FYNNEI. The CDR3 region is CASSENRSGAKNIQYF. The CDR3 DNA reads TGTGCCAGCAGTGAAAACAGGTCCGGGGCCAAAAACATTCAGTACTTC.

The genes are TRBV4-3 and TRBJ1-4; 8 bases agree with TRBD1. V lost 1 base to trimming and J lost 8 bases; unmatched junction nucleotides: 6. The CDR3 covers 15 residues. The V gene's germline CDR1 is LGHNA and CDR2 YSLEER. The CDR3, as DNA: TGCGCCAGCAGCCAAGGAGACAGGGGTGGGGAAAAACTGTTTTTT. Residues: CASSQGDRGGEKLFF.

The J gene is TRBJ2-3, the V gene TRBV9; D is undetermined. The CDR3 totals 16 residues. The V gene lost 3 bases and the J gene lost 5 bases, with 19 bases spanning the gap. Germline assignment: CDR1 SGDLS and CDR2 YYNGEE. CDR3 sequence reads: CASSGVTLGFGDTQYF. The CDR3 region has the DNA TGTGCCAGCAGCGGGGTCACCTTGGGCTTTGGAGATACGCAGTATTTT.

The rearrangement links TRBV11-3 to TRBJ2-3; D uncertain. The V end lost 5 bases, the J end lost 6 bases, and 9 bases lay between the germline ends. Per the germline V gene, CDR1 is SGHNT and CDR2 is YENEEA. CDR3 length equals 12 residues. For the CDR3, the DNA is TGTGCCAGCAGCCCGCCCGAGGATACGCAGTATTTT. Translated, it gives CASSPPEDTQYF.

This clone turned up a few times. The chain has TRBV9 and TRBJ1-2; D may be TRBD1 (5 bases). Germline loops: CDR1 SGDLS, CDR2 YYNGEE. The length of the CDR3 is 16 residues. Trimming pared 3 bases from V and 4 bases from J, leaving 19 bases between. The CDR3: CASSASEGRSSYGYTF. DNA of the CDR3: TGTGCCAGCAGCGCCTCTGAGGGGAGGTCCTCCTATGGCTACACCTTC.

The chain couples TRBV5-6 to TRBJ1-2; D not resolved. Trimming shortened V by 0 bases and J by 2 bases, and 11 bases separated the two germline ends. CDR1 and CDR2 from the germline V gene are SGHDT and YYEEEE. This CDR3 has 15 residues. The CDR3 DNA reads TGTGCCAGCAGCTTGGAGCTATTGGGGAACTATGGCTACACCTTC. Amino acids: CASSLELLGNYGYTF.

The gene calls are TRBV11-2 and TRBJ2-3; D might be TRBD1 or TRBD2, each matching 6 bases. The CDR3 is 17 amino acids. V shed 3 bases and J shed 4 bases, with 20 bases lying between them. Germline V CDR1 and CDR2: SGHAT, FQNNGV. The chain's CDR3 is CASSLDIGRGRADTQYF. The CDR3 DNA reads TGTGCCAGCAGCTTGGACATAGGACGGGGGCGGGCAGATACGCAGTATTTT.

The rearrangement links TRBV2 to TRBJ2-7; possible D gene TRBD1, 5 bases. This CDR3 region has 14 residues. Germline V gives CDR1 SNHLY, CDR2 FYNNEI. Trimming pared 0 bases from V and 3 bases from J, leaving 9 bases between. DNA for the CDR3: TGTGCCAGCAGTGAAGCGGGGCCCGTCTACGAGCAGTACTTC. Translating gives CASSEAGPVYEQYF.

V usage is TRBV13 and J usage is TRBJ2-1, with 9 nucleotides matching TRBD1. With V trimmed by 5 bases and J by 2 bases, 7 bases remained unmatched. The CDR3 loop spans 16 amino acids. The germline V gene has CDR1 PRHDT and CDR2 FYEKMQ (reference sequence). CDR3 in DNA: TGTGCCAGCAGCCCTAGAAGGGACAGGGCCTACAATGAGCAGTTCTTC. This translates into CASSPRRDRAYNEQFF.

The chain is built from TRBV4-2 and TRBJ2-1; 7 positions match TRBD2. From germline, CDR1 is LGHNA and CDR2 YNFKEQ. The CDR3 contains 16 residues. The V and J ends lost 0 bases and 3 bases, in that order; junction bases with no gene match: 5. The CDR3 protein is CASSQDASGDYNEQFF. The CDR3 DNA follows: TGTGCCAGCAGCCAAGATGCCAGCGGGGACTACAATGAGCAGTTCTTC.

This clone is labeled as medium-sized. CDR3 sequence (DNA): TGTGCCAGTGGGGAGGGCGGGGGGCAGGTAGAGACCCAGTACTTC. Amino acid sequence: CASGEGGGQVETQYF. The J gene is TRBJ2-5, the V gene TRBV6-1; 8 bases line up with TRBD2. CDR1 is MNHNS, CDR2 SASEGT, per germline. V shed 9 bases and J 4 bases; nucleotides not matched to a gene: 13. This CDR3 region has 15 residues.

J is TRBJ2-1 and V is TRBV27; 7 bases match TRBD2. Per the germline V gene, CDR1 is MNHEY and CDR2 is SMNVEV (reference sequence). With V trimmed by 2 bases and J by 6 bases, 1 base remained unmatched. The CDR3 extends over 13 amino acids. The CDR3 DNA reads TGTGCCAGCAGTTTAGGGAGGGGCAATGAGCAGTTCTTC. Translation gives CASSLGRGNEQFF.

The V and J genes are TRBV19 and TRBJ1-2; TRBD1 is a possible D gene (5 bases). V lost 5 bases to trimming and J lost 4 bases, with 17 bases between them. The CDR3 runs 15 residues. Germline values: CDR1 LNHDA, CDR2 SQIVND (reference sequence). The CDR3 sequence is CASSPQGGGFYGYTF. The CDR3 DNA sequence: TGTGCCAGTAGTCCCCAGGGAGGAGGATTCTATGGCTACACCTTC.

The V call is TRBV7-3, the J call TRBJ1-2, with D possibly being TRBD1 (5 bases). Trimming stripped 2 bases from V and 7 bases from J, with 17 bases between. The V gene's germline CDR1 is SGHTA and CDR2 FQGTGA. CDR3 length: 15 amino acids. The CDR3 reads CASSLSWGLKGGYTF. The CDR3 DNA is TGTGCCAGCAGCTTATCATGGGGCCTGAAGGGTGGCTACACCTTC.